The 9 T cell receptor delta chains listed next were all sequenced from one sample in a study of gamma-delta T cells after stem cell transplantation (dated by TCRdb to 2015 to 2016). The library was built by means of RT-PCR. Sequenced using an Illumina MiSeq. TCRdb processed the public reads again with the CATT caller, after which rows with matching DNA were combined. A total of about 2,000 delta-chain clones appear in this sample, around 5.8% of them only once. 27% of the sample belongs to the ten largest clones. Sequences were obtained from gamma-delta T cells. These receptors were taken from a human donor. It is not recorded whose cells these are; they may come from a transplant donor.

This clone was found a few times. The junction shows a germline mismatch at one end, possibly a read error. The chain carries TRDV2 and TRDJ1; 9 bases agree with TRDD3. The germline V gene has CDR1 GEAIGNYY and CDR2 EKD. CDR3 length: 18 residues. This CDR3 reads CACDTVSPSGGYTDKLTF. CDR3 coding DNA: TGTGCCTGTGACACCGTATCTCCCTCCGGGGGATACACCGATAAACTCACCTTT.

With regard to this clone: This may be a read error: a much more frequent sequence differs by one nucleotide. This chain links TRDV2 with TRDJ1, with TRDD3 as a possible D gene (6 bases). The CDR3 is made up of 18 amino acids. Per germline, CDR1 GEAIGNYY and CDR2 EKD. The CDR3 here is CACGTLPHLGTYTDKLIF. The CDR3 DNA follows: TGTGCCTGTGGCACCCTACCCCACCTGGGGACCTACACCGATAAACTCATCTTT.

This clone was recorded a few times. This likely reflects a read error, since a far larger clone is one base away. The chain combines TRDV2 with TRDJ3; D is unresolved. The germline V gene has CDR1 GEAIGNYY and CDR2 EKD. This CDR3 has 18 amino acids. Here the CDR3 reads CACDTVVGGSRDTRQMFF. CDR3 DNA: TGTGCCTGTGACACGGTGGTGGGCGGCTCCCGGGACACCCGACAGATGTTTTTC.

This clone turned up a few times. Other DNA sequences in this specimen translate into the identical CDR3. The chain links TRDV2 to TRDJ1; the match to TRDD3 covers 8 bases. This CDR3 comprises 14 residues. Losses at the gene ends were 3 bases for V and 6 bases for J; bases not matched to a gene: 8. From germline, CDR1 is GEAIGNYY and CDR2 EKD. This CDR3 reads CACDVLGATYKLIF. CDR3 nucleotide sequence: TGTGCCTGTGACGTACTGGGGGCTACCTATAAACTCATCTTT.

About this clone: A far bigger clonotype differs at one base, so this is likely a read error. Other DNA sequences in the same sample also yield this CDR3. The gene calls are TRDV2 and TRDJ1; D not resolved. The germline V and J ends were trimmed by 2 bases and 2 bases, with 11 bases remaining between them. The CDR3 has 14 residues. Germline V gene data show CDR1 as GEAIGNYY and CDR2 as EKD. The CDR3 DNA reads TGTGCCTGTGACATGGTTGTCCGTACCGATAAACTCATCTTT. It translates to CACDMVVRTDKLIF.

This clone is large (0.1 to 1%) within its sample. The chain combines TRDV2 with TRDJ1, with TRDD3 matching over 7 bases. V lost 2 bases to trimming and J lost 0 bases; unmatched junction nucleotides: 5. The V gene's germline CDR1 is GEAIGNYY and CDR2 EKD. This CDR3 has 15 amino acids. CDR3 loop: CACDMAGGYTDKLIF. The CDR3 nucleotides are TGTGCCTGTGACATGGCTGGGGGGTACACCGATAAACTCATCTTT.

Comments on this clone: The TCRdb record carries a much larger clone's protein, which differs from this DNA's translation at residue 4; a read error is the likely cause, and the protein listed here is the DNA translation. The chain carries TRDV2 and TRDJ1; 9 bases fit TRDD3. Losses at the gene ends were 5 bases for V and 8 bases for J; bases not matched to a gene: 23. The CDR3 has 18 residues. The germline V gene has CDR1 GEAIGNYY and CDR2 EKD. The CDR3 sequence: CACGAIVGDTAGLKKLIF. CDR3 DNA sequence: TGTGCCTGTGGCGCCATTGTAGGGGATACGGCAGGGTTGAAAAAACTCATCTTT.

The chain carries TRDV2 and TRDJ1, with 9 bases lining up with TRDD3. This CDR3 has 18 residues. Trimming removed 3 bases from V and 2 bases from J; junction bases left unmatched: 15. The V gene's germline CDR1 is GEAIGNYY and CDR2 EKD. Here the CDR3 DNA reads TGTGCCTGTGACGCTATACCGGGGGATACAAGGAAAACCGATAAACTCATCTTT. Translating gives CACDAIPGDTRKTDKLIF.

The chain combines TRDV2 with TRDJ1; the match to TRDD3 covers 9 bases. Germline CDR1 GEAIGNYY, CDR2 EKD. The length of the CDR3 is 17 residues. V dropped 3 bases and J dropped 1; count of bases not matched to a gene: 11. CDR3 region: CACDGLGDTRGTDKLIF. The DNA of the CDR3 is TGTGCCTGTGACGGTCTAGGGGATACGCGTGGCACCGATAAACTCATCTTT.